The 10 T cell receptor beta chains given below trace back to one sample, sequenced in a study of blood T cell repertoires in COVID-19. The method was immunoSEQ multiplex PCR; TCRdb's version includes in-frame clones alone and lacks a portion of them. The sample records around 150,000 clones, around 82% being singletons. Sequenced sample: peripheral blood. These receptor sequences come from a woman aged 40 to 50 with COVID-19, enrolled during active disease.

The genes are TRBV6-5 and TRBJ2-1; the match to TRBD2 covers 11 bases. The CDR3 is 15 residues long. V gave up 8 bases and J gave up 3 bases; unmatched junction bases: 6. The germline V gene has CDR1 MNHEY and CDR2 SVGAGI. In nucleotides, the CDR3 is TGTGCCAGCTGTAGACTAGCGGGAAACTACAATGAGCAGTTCTTC. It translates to CASCRLAGNYNEQFF.

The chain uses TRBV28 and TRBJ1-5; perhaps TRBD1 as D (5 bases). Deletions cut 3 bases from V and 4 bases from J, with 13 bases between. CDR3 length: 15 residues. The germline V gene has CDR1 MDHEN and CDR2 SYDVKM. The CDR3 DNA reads TGTGCCAGCAGTTTGGGGCAGGCAGTAAATCAGCCCCAGCATTTT. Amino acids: CASSLGQAVNQPQHF.

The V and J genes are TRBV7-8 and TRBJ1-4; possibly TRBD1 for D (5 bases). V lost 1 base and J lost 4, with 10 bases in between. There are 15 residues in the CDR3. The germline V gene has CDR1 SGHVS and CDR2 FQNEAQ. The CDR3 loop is CASSLVLGVNEKLFF. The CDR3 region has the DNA TGTGCCAGCAGCTTAGTTCTAGGGGTTAATGAAAAACTGTTTTTT.

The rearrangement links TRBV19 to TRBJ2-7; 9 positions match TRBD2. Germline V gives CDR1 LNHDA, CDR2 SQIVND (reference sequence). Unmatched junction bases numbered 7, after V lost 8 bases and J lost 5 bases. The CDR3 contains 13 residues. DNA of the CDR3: TGTGCCAGTGCCCTAGCGGGAATTCACGAGCAGTACTTC. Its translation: CASALAGIHEQYF.

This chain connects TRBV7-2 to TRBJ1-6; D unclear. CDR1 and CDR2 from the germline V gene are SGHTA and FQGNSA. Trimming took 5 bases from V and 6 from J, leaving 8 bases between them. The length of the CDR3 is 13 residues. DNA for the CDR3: TGTGCCAGCAGCCCACAATTTAATTCACCCCTCCACTTT. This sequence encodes CASSPQFNSPLHF.

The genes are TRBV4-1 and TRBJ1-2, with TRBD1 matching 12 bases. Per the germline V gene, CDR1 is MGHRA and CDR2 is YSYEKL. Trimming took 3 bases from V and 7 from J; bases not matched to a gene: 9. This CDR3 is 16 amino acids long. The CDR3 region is CASSHPLRDRGLGYTF. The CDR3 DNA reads TGCGCCAGCAGCCACCCCCTCCGGGACAGGGGGCTTGGCTACACCTTC.

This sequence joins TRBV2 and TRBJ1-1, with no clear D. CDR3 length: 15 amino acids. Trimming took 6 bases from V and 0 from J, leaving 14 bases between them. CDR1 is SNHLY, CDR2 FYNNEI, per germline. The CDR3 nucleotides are TGTGCCAGCAGGGTAGGAGTAAACGTGAACACTGAAGCTTTCTTT. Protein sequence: CASRVGVNVNTEAFF.

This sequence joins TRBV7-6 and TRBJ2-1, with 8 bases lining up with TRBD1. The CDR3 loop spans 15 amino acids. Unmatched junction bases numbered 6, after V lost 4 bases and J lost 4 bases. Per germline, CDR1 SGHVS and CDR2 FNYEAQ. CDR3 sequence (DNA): TGTGCCAGCAGCTCGACAGGGGCGTGGTACAATGAGCAGTTCTTC. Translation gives CASSSTGAWYNEQFF.

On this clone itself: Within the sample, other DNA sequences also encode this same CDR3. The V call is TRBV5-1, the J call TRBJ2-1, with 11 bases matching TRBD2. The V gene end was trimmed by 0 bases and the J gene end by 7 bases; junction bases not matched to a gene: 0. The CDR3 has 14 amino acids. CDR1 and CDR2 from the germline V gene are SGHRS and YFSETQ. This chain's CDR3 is CASSLGLAGNEQFF. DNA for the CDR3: TGCGCCAGCAGCTTGGGACTAGCGGGAAATGAGCAGTTCTTC.

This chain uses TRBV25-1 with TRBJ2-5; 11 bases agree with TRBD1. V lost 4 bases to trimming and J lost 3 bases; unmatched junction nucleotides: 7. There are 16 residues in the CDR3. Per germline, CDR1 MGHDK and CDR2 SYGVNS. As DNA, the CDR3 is TGTGCCAGCAGTGGGGGGGACAGGGGGTTAGAAGAGACCCAGTACTTC. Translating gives CASSGGDRGLEETQYF.